The entry that follows covers one T cell receptor (beta chain) sequence. Recruits, aged 18 to 89 years, lived in 20 to 30 US areas. Before being deemed recovered, Cohort 3 donors had two negative PCRs, clearance, or symptom resolution. The sample originates from a study of blood T cell repertoires in COVID-19. Study information: Material from acute and convalescent COVID-19 was sourced from the United States, Italy and Spain.

Data came from immunoSEQ multiplex PCR; TCRdb stores just in-frame clones and leaves some out. In the table there are hundreds of thousands of clones, 85% of which are singletons. Per the germline V gene, CDR1 is LGHDT and CDR2 is YNNKEL (reference sequence). With 3 bases removed from V and 8 bases from J, the gap between germline ends came to 13 bases. This CDR3 spans 14 amino acids. The clonotype comes from a woman aged 45 to 65 who had recovered from COVID-19. The rearrangement joins TRBV3-1 (or the pseudogene TRBV3-2) to TRBJ1-4; D is unresolved. The specimen sequenced was PBMCs or T cells enriched from blood (not recorded which). Here the CDR3 DNA reads TGTGCCAGCAGCCACCGACGCCGAGCGGAAAAACTGTTTTTT. It is translated as CASSHRRRAEKLFF.